These 26 T cell receptor beta chains came from one sample sequenced in a study of cytomegalovirus exposure and HLA in healthy donors (dated by TCRdb to the late 2010s). The method was the immunoSEQ multiplex PCR assay. For the multiplex PCR, a mixture combining 60 forward primers for TCR Vbeta segments and 13 reverse primers for TCR Jbeta segments was used. TCRdb re-hosts the immuneACCESS table, in-frame sequences only. Its copies lack some clones; in the studies checked, an unresolved V gene accounts for under half of them, and the cause for the rest is not known. This sample's clone table shows under 200,000 clones. The top ten constitute 0.75% to 0.85% of the sample. The sequencing sample was made of PBMCs. The receptors stem from a woman between 18 and 29 years old in good health and CMV-seropositive.

The genes are TRBV6-6 and TRBJ2-5, with TRBD2 matching 9 bases. Trimming cost V 0 bases and J 3 bases; bases outside gene matches: 5. The CDR3 sequence is 16 residues long. Germline loops: CDR1 MNHNY, CDR2 SVGAGI (reference sequence). The CDR3 is CASSYSGGGAEETQYF. As DNA, the CDR3 is TGTGCCAGCAGTTACTCTGGCGGGGGGGCCGAAGAGACCCAGTACTTC.

The chain joins TRBV6-5 to TRBJ1-1, with 9 bases that match TRBD1. V lost 8 bases to trimming and J lost 4 bases; unmatched junction nucleotides: 5. Germline CDR1 reads MNHEY; CDR2 reads SVGAGI. The CDR3 has 13 amino acids. The CDR3 loop is CASRQGGGTEAFF. CDR3 bases: TGTGCCAGCCGACAGGGGGGGGGCACTGAAGCTTTCTTT.

V gene TRBV10-3 combines with J gene TRBJ2-1, with a possible D match to TRBD2 (5 bases). This CDR3 has 13 residues. Trimming shortened V by 7 bases and J by 10 bases, and 17 bases separated the two germline ends. Germline values: CDR1 ENHRY, CDR2 SYGVKD. CDR3: CAITTDSYEEQFF. The CDR3 bases are TGTGCCATCACCACGGACTCTTATGAGGAGCAGTTCTTC.

The V call is TRBV7-2, the J call TRBJ2-1, with TRBD2 matching 15 bases. Germline CDR1 and CDR2: SGHTA and FQGNSA. Trimming at V came to 2 bases and at J to 7 bases, leaving 9 bases not matched to a gene. The CDR3 sequence is 18 residues long. CDR3 sequence: CASSLRWRGTSGRNEQFF. In DNA, the CDR3 is TGTGCCAGCAGCTTAAGGTGGCGGGGGACTAGCGGGAGGAATGAGCAGTTCTTC.

Here the CDR3 reads CASSLEPSGAYEQYF. CDR3 coding DNA: TGTGCCAGCAGCTTAGAGCCTAGCGGGGCCTACGAGCAGTACTTC. The chain couples TRBV11-2 to TRBJ2-7, with 9 bases fitting TRBD2. This CDR3 contains 15 residues. J gave up 2 bases and V 0 bases, and 2 bases lay outside the gene matches. Germline V lookup: CDR1 SGHAT, CDR2 FQNNGV. Using reference TRBV11-2 and TRBJ2-7 for the parts outside the CDR3, the full variable domain is EAGVAQSPRYKIIEKRQSVAFWCNPISGHATLYWYQQILGQGPKLLIQFQNNGVVDDSQLPKDRFSAERLKGVDSTLKIQPAKLEDSAVYLCASSLEPSGAYEQYFGPGTRLTVT.

This chain links TRBV19 with TRBJ1-2; 8 nucleotides agree with TRBD1. Germline loops: CDR1 LNHDA, CDR2 SQIVND (reference sequence). The CDR3 sequence is 16 residues long. The V segment lost 7 bases and the J segment 0 bases; nucleotides outside the gene matches: 10. CDR3 in DNA: TGTGCCAGTACTACCGAGACAGGGGATACTAACTATGGCTACACCTTC. Its translation is CASTTETGDTNYGYTF.

This chain joins TRBV10-1 and TRBJ1-2, with TRBD1 matching over 7 bases. CDR1 WNHNN and CDR2 SYGVQD come from the germline V gene (reference sequence). Trimming at V came to 8 bases and at J to 8 bases, leaving 11 bases not matched to a gene. The length of the CDR3 is 13 residues. CDR3 protein: CASADLGGPGYTF. The CDR3 DNA sequence: TGCGCCAGCGCGGACCTAGGGGGCCCCGGCTACACCTTC.

The V and J genes are TRBV9 and TRBJ2-3; TRBD2 matches at 7 bases. The V gene's germline CDR1 is SGDLS and CDR2 YYNGEE. Trimming removed 3 bases from V and 5 bases from J; junction bases left unmatched: 9. This CDR3 spans 15 amino acids. Written as DNA, the CDR3 is TGTGCCAGCAGCGAAGAGCGGGGCTCCATAGATACGCAGTATTTT. Protein: CASSEERGSIDTQYF.

This sequence joins TRBV9 and TRBJ1-6, with D uncertain. The CDR3 contains 14 residues. Between the trimmed V and J ends, which lost 0 bases and 10 bases, there was a span of 11 bases. Germline V gene sequence: CDR1 SGDLS, CDR2 YYNGEE. The CDR3 region has the DNA TGTGCCAGCAGCGTAGCCACGAGAGAATCACCCCTCCACTTT. This encodes CASSVATRESPLHF.

Written as DNA, the CDR3 is TGTGCCAGCAGCTGGCAGGGGGCAGACAAAAACATTCAGTACTTC. Residues: CASSWQGADKNIQYF. J is TRBJ2-4 and V is TRBV11-2; 8 nucleotides line up with TRBD1. The CDR3 loop spans 15 amino acids. Looked up from germline, CDR1 is SGHAT and CDR2 is FQNNGV. Trimming at V came to 4 bases and at J to 3 bases, leaving 5 bases not matched to a gene. The whole variable domain, remainder taken from reference TRBV11-2 and TRBJ2-4, is EAGVAQSPRYKIIEKRQSVAFWCNPISGHATLYWYQQILGQGPKLLIQFQNNGVVDDSQLPKDRFSAERLKGVDSTLKIQPAKLEDSAVYLCASSWQGADKNIQYFGAGTRLSVL.

The chain combines TRBV6-1 with TRBJ1-1; tentatively, D is TRBD1 (6 bases). There are 14 residues in the CDR3. CDR1 is MNHNS and CDR2 is SASEGT in the germline V gene. V gave up 3 bases and J gave up 8 bases, with 16 bases separating them. The CDR3 DNA follows: TGTGCCAGCAGTGACGGACAGAATAAGCGAGAAGCTTTCTTT. This codes for CASSDGQNKREAFF.

The V call is TRBV7-9, the J call TRBJ2-5; D may be TRBD2 (5 bases). CDR1 SEHNR and CDR2 FQNEAQ come from the germline V gene (reference sequence). V lost 3 bases and J 5 bases, leaving 19 bases between the germline ends. This CDR3 comprises 16 residues. In DNA, the CDR3 is TGTGCCAGCAGCTTTTCTGGACTCCCCGGGATGGAGACCCAGTACTTC. Its protein product is CASSFSGLPGMETQYF.

The V call is TRBV4-2, the J call TRBJ1-1, with D unresolved. Germline loops: CDR1 LGHNA, CDR2 YNFKEQ. V lost 0 bases, J lost 7 bases, and 9 bases lay in between. CDR3 length: 13 residues. CDR3 sequence (DNA): TGTGCCAGCAGCCAAGATGTTGAGGTTGAAGCTTTCTTT. It specifies CASSQDVEVEAFF.

The V gene is TRBV30, the J gene TRBJ2-5; TRBD2 aligns across 11 bases. The V segment lost 0 bases and the J segment 3 bases; nucleotides outside the gene matches: 9. This CDR3 is 17 amino acids long. Germline CDR1 GTSNPN, CDR2 SVGIG (reference sequence). The CDR3 region has the DNA TGTGCCTGGAGTGTCCTCTCTGGGACTAGCGGTGAAGAGACCCAGTACTTC. Translated: CAWSVLSGTSGEETQYF.

The chain uses TRBV6-5 and TRBJ1-4, with TRBD1 matching 7 bases. CDR3 length: 15 amino acids. Germline V gene sequence: CDR1 MNHEY, CDR2 SVGAGI. V shed 5 bases, J shed 7 bases, and the junction held 10 bases outside the gene matches. CDR3 nucleotides: TGTGCCAGCAGTCACTTACAGGGGTTGAGTGAAAAACTGTTTTTT. Its protein product is CASSHLQGLSEKLFF.

The chain has TRBV4-1 and TRBJ2-5, with 7 nucleotides matching TRBD1. The J call may not be correct, given that the DNA end is closer to TRBJ2-7. CDR3 length: 13 residues. Germline V gives CDR1 MGHRA, CDR2 YSYEKL. The CDR3: CASSGTGVNEQYF. The CDR3 DNA is TGCGCCAGCAGCGGCACAGGGGTCAACGAGCAGTACTTC.

The rearrangement links TRBV4-2 to TRBJ2-5, with 7 nucleotides matching TRBD1. The germline CDR1 and CDR2 sequences are LGHNA and YNFKEQ. V was pared by 4 bases and J by 3 bases, with 8 bases of the junction left unmatched. The CDR3 length is 15 residues. The chain's CDR3 is CASSLIGGEEETQYF. Written as DNA, the CDR3 is TGTGCCAGCAGCCTGATAGGGGGCGAAGAAGAGACCCAGTACTTC.

This rearrangement joins TRBV19 to TRBJ2-7, with a tentative D call TRBD1 (5 bases). The V end was cut by 6 bases, the J end by 1 base, with 13 bases between. This CDR3 is built from 14 residues. The germline V gene has CDR1 LNHDA and CDR2 SQIVND (reference sequence). The CDR3 bases are TGTGCCAGTAGAGCGACAGCAGTTTCCTACGAGCAGTACTTC. This translates into CASRATAVSYEQYF.

J is TRBJ2-5 and V is TRBV5-1; D gene uncertain. Trimming removed 3 bases from V and 1 base from J, with 7 bases in between. From germline, CDR1 is SGHRS and CDR2 YFSETQ. The CDR3 loop spans 13 amino acids. The CDR3 here is CASSSLRQETQYF. Written as DNA, the CDR3 is TGCGCCAGCAGCTCACTCCGCCAAGAGACCCAGTACTTC.

This chain uses TRBV7-2 with TRBJ2-1; TRBD1 agrees at 12 bases. This CDR3 comprises 16 residues. Losses at the gene ends were 3 bases for V and 9 bases for J; bases not matched to a gene: 9. CDR1 SGHTA and CDR2 FQGNSA come from the germline V gene. This CDR3 is CASSLAGQGASREQFF. The CDR3 DNA is TGTGCCAGCAGCTTGGCGGGACAGGGGGCATCCCGTGAGCAGTTCTTC.

The chain links TRBV5-1 to TRBJ2-7, with 7 bases fitting TRBD1. Germline trimming cut 6 bases from V and 0 bases from J; bases unmatched to any gene: 6. Germline values: CDR1 SGHRS, CDR2 YFSETQ. This CDR3 is 14 amino acids long. The CDR3 protein is CASTGTASSYEQYF. DNA for the CDR3: TGCGCCAGCACCGGGACAGCGAGCTCCTACGAGCAGTACTTC.

V gene TRBV2 combines with J gene TRBJ2-7; the D is unclear. Germline V gives CDR1 SNHLY, CDR2 FYNNEI. This CDR3 region has 13 residues. The germline V and J ends were trimmed by 4 bases and 5 bases, with 12 bases remaining between them. The CDR3 coding sequence is TGTGCCAGCAGTGCTGGCGGTCCTGACGAGCAGTACTTC. Its translation: CASSAGGPDEQYF.

V is TRBV27 and J is TRBJ2-7; the match to TRBD2 covers 7 bases. Germline lookup yields CDR1 MNHEY and CDR2 SMNVEV (reference sequence). The V segment lost 2 bases and the J segment 2 bases; nucleotides outside the gene matches: 6. The CDR3 length is 15 residues. CDR3: CASSLGGLAAYEQYF. CDR3 nucleotides: TGTGCCAGCAGTTTAGGTGGCCTAGCGGCCTACGAGCAGTACTTC.

This sequence joins TRBV5-6 and TRBJ1-1, with a possible D match to TRBD1 (5 bases). V dropped 0 bases and J dropped 4 bases, with 13 bases sitting between them. CDR1 and CDR2 (germline): SGHDT, YYEEEE. The CDR3 runs to 15 residues. CDR3 amino acids: CASSLEARALTEAFF. In nucleotides, the CDR3 is TGTGCCAGCAGCTTGGAGGCCAGGGCCCTCACTGAAGCTTTCTTT.

The V gene is TRBV5-4, the J gene TRBJ2-5, with 10 bases fitting TRBD1. Germline V gene sequence: CDR1 SGHNT, CDR2 YYREEE (reference sequence). The junction had 3 bases not matched to a gene; V was cut back by 4 bases and J by 3 bases. The CDR3 loop spans 14 amino acids. CDR3 protein: CASSQTGGEETQYF. The CDR3 DNA reads as TGTGCCAGCAGCCAGACAGGGGGCGAAGAGACCCAGTACTTC.

The chain couples TRBV7-3 to TRBJ2-7, with D perhaps TRBD1 (8 bases). CDR1 is SGHTA, CDR2 FQGTGA, per germline. The CDR3 sequence is 16 residues long. V gave up 5 bases and J gave up 7 bases, with 24 bases separating them. The CDR3 here is CASSSHRGGAGREQYF. CDR3 in DNA: TGTGCCAGCAGCAGTCACAGGGGGGGTGCGGGTAGGGAGCAGTACTTC.